The 27 T cell receptor beta chains presented below share a single source sample, sequenced in a study of control samples from healthy donors and cancer patients. Clones were read by immunoSEQ multiplex PCR, and TCRdb kept only the in-frame ones, dropping some. The data contain roughly 120,000 clones, approximately 94% of them singletons. Sequenced material: PBMCs. The receptors here all came from a man aged 45 to 65 with head and neck cancer.

The chain couples TRBV7-9 to TRBJ2-7; TRBD1 aligns across 7 bases. The germline V gene encodes CDR1 SEHNR and CDR2 FQNEAQ (reference sequence). The V gene end was trimmed by 3 bases and the J gene end by 3 bases; junction bases not matched to a gene: 8. The CDR3 runs to 15 residues. The CDR3 DNA reads TGTGCCAGCAGCTTCTCGACAGGGACCGGCTACGAGCAGTACTTC. Amino acids: CASSFSTGTGYEQYF.

V gene TRBV28 combines with J gene TRBJ2-1, with TRBD1 identical over 9 bases. The ends lost 6 bases at V and 1 base at J; junction bases unmatched: 7. Germline CDR1 MDHEN, CDR2 SYDVKM. CDR3 length: 16 residues. CDR3 sequence reads: CASSTAGTGSYNEQFF. The CDR3 coding sequence is TGTGCCAGCAGCACCGCCGGGACAGGGTCCTACAATGAGCAGTTCTTC. Complete variable domain (other parts from reference TRBV28 and TRBJ2-1): DVKVTQSSRYLVKRTGEKVFLECVQDMDHENMFWYRQDPGLGLRLIYFSYDVKMKEKGDIPEGYSVSREKKERFSLILESASTNQTSMYLCASSTAGTGSYNEQFFGPGTRLTVL.

The chain has TRBV2 and TRBJ2-4; perhaps TRBD1 as D (6 bases). Looked up from germline, CDR1 is SNHLY and CDR2 is FYNNEI. With 4 bases removed from V and 0 bases from J, the gap between germline ends came to 13 bases. The length of the CDR3 is 16 residues. The CDR3 DNA follows: TGTGCCAGCAGTGGGACAGTTGCCCTAGCCAAAAACATTCAGTACTTC. Encoded protein: CASSGTVALAKNIQYF. Variable domain in full (rest from reference TRBV2 and TRBJ2-4): EPEVTQTPSHQVTQMGQEVILRCVPISNHLYFYWYRQILGQKVEFLVSFYNNEISEKSEIFDDQFSVERPDGSNFTLKIRSTKLEDSAMYFCASSGTVALAKNIQYFGAGTRLSVL.

With regard to this clone: Other DNA variants within this sample encode the same CDR3. The gene calls are TRBV18 and TRBJ2-7; tentatively, D is TRBD2 (6 bases). Germline V gene sequence: CDR1 KGHSH, CDR2 LQKENI. The CDR3 totals 15 residues. The V gene lost 2 bases and the J gene lost 2 bases, with 13 bases spanning the gap. CDR3 nucleotides: TGTGCCAGCTCACCAAGGCGGGACTCAGCCTACGAGCAGTACTTC. Its translation is CASSPRRDSAYEQYF.

CDR3 bases: TGTGCCAGTAGTAAATCAACTACCGGCTACACCTTC. This gives the protein CASSKSTTGYTF. This chain joins TRBV19 and TRBJ1-2; no firm D call. V dropped 4 bases and J dropped 8 bases, with 11 bases sitting between them. The germline CDR1 and CDR2 sequences are LNHDA and SQIVND (reference sequence). The CDR3 runs to 12 residues.

This sequence joins TRBV27 and TRBJ1-4; D gene uncertain. The germline V and J ends were trimmed by 8 bases and 2 bases, with 12 bases remaining between them. The CDR3 totals 14 residues. Germline V gene data show CDR1 as MNHEY and CDR2 as SMNVEV (reference sequence). The CDR3 DNA is TGTGCCAGCTGCCAAGGAGCCACTAATGAAAAACTGTTTTTT. Amino acid sequence: CASCQGATNEKLFF. Full variable domain (outside the CDR3, taken from reference TRBV27 and TRBJ1-4): EAQVTQNPRYLITVTGKKLTVTCSQNMNHEYMSWYRQDPGLGLRQIYYSMNVEVTDKGDVPEGYKVSRKEKRNFPLILESPSPNQTSLYFCASCQGATNEKLFFGSGTQLSVL.

The genes are TRBV6-2 or TRBV6-3 and TRBJ2-1, with 7 bases lining up with TRBD1. The germline gives CDR1 MNHEY, CDR2 SVGEGT. V shed 6 bases and J 4 bases; nucleotides not matched to a gene: 9. The CDR3 covers 15 residues. The CDR3, as DNA: TGTGCCAGCAGCAGACAGGGAAGAGGGTACAATGAGCAGTTCTTC. Amino acids: CASSRQGRGYNEQFF.

The chain carries TRBV6-6 and TRBJ2-2; the match to TRBD1 covers 7 bases. Looked up from germline, CDR1 is MNHNY and CDR2 is SVGAGI (reference sequence). This CDR3 has 14 residues. V shed 5 bases and J 0 bases; nucleotides not matched to a gene: 0. In nucleotides, the CDR3 is TGTGCCAGCAGTGACAGGGCGAACACCGGGGAGCTGTTTTTT. Its translation: CASSDRANTGELFF.

CDR3 in amino acids: CASSLVDGGGRDTQYF. The CDR3 DNA follows: TGTGCCAGCAGCTTAGTTGATGGGGGCGGGAGAGATACGCAGTATTTT. The genes are TRBV7-3 and TRBJ2-3; weak D call: TRBD2 (7 bases). The CDR3 loop spans 16 amino acids. Trimming stripped 2 bases from V and 5 bases from J, with 17 bases between. Germline CDR1 and CDR2: SGHTA and FQGTGA.

This clone was counted a few times. CDR3 nucleotides: TGTGCCATCAGACGGGGGGCAGCGAACACCGGGGAGCTGTTTTTT. Translation gives CAIRRGAANTGELFF. The chain has TRBV10-3 and TRBJ2-2; D perhaps matches TRBD2 (7 bases). The V end was cut by 6 bases, the J end by 0 bases, with 11 bases between. From germline, CDR1 is ENHRY and CDR2 SYGVKD. The CDR3 covers 15 residues.

This clone occurred once. J is TRBJ1-2 and V is TRBV3-1 (or the pseudogene TRBV3-2), with D maybe TRBD1 (5 bases). V was shortened by 1 base and J by 3 bases, with 9 bases between the two germline ends. Germline values: CDR1 LGHDT, CDR2 YNNKEL (reference sequence). CDR3 size: 14 residues. CDR3 in amino acids: CASSQVARDYGYTF. The CDR3 region has the DNA TGTGCCAGCAGCCAAGTGGCCAGGGACTATGGCTACACCTTC.

The chain couples TRBV2 to TRBJ1-2; D is possibly TRBD1 (6 bases). Germline assignment: CDR1 SNHLY and CDR2 FYNNEI. This CDR3 has 14 amino acids. V was trimmed by 1 base and J by 5 bases, leaving 11 bases between them. This CDR3 reads CASSEGTATYGYTF. The CDR3 nucleotides are TGTGCCAGCAGTGAAGGGACAGCGACATATGGCTACACCTTC.

The rearrangement joins TRBV6-1 to TRBJ1-2; 9 bases are shared with TRBD1. The junction had 14 bases not matched to a gene; V was cut back by 3 bases and J by 6 bases. There are 17 residues in the CDR3. The V gene's germline CDR1 is MNHNS and CDR2 SASEGT. This CDR3 is CASSEGQGRKLFHGYTF. The CDR3 nucleotides read TGTGCCAGCAGTGAGGGACAGGGAAGGAAACTATTCCATGGCTACACCTTC.

V and J are TRBV5-4 and TRBJ2-3, with D possibly TRBD2 on 5 matching bases. The CDR3 extends over 16 amino acids. Per the germline V gene, CDR1 is SGHNT and CDR2 is YYREEE (reference sequence). Trimming cost V 4 bases and J 4 bases, with 19 bases left between them. CDR3 nucleotide sequence: TGTGCCAGCAGCCGCCCGACCCCGGGGAGAGCAGATACGCAGTATTTT. Amino acid sequence: CASSRPTPGRADTQYF.

This rearrangement joins TRBV9 to TRBJ2-2; D unclear. The CDR3 contains 12 residues. Between the trimmed V and J ends, which lost 3 bases and 6 bases, there was a span of 6 bases. Germline values: CDR1 SGDLS, CDR2 YYNGEE. Here the CDR3 DNA reads TGTGCCAGCAGCGGTAGTTCCGGGGAGCTGTTTTTT. This translates into CASSGSSGELFF. The full variable domain, with the rest looked up from reference TRBV9 and TRBJ2-2, is DSGVTQTPKHLITATGQRVTLRCSPRSGDLSVYWYQQSLDQGLQFLIQYYNGEERAKGNILERFSAQQFPDLHSELNLSSLELGDSALYFCASSGSSGELFFGEGSRLTVL.

This chain uses TRBV7-8 with TRBJ1-1; no firm D call. V lost 2 bases and J lost 0, with 7 bases in between. CDR1 is SGHVS and CDR2 is FQNEAQ in the germline V gene. The CDR3 runs 14 residues. The CDR3 region has the DNA TGTGCCAGCAGCTTACGTCAGATGAACACTGAAGCTTTCTTT. Translated: CASSLRQMNTEAFF.

The V gene is TRBV27, the J gene TRBJ1-2; TRBD1 might be the D (5 bases). The CDR3 length is 14 residues. Germline CDR1 and CDR2: MNHEY and SMNVEV (reference sequence). The V and J ends lost 4 bases and 3 bases respectively, with 12 bases between them. This CDR3 is CASSYGGLDYGYTF. CDR3 nucleotides: TGTGCCAGCAGTTACGGGGGATTAGACTATGGCTACACCTTC.

The chain employs TRBV24-1 and TRBJ2-2, with D maybe TRBD2 (6 bases). Per the germline V gene, CDR1 is KGHDR and CDR2 is SFDVKD. The V end was cut by 4 bases, the J end by 4 bases, with 15 bases between. The CDR3 is 16 amino acids. The CDR3 sequence: CATSDPGRESTGELFF. CDR3 coding DNA: TGTGCCACCAGTGACCCGGGACGGGAGTCCACCGGGGAGCTGTTTTTT.

The chain is built from TRBV18 and TRBJ2-2; D is possibly TRBD2 (7 bases). The CDR3 consists of 15 residues. Germline lookup yields CDR1 KGHSH and CDR2 LQKENI. V dropped 3 bases and J dropped 2 bases, with 10 bases sitting between them. The CDR3 DNA reads as TGTGCCAGCTCACCTTCGGGGGGCAACACCGGGGAGCTGTTTTTT. Translating it yields CASSPSGGNTGELFF. Looking up the rest from reference TRBV18 and TRBJ2-2 gives the full variable domain: NAGVMQNPRHLVRRRGQEARLRCSPMKGHSHVYWYRQLPEEGLKFMVYLQKENIIDESGMPKERFSAEFPKEGPSILRIQQVVRGDSAAYFCASSPSGGNTGELFFGEGSRLTVL.

The V and J genes are TRBV5-5 and TRBJ1-2; D is ambiguous. CDR3 length: 14 amino acids. Trimming cost V 2 bases and J 6 bases, with 14 bases left between them. Per the germline V gene, CDR1 is SGHKS and CDR2 is YYEKEE (reference sequence). CDR3 sequence: CASSLSRNADGYTF. As DNA, the CDR3 is TGTGCCAGCAGCTTAAGCCGGAACGCAGATGGCTACACCTTC. Combining the CDR3 with reference TRBV5-5 and TRBJ1-2 gives the whole variable domain DAGVTQSPTHLIKTRGQQVTLRCSPISGHKSVSWYQQVLGQGPQFIFQYYEKEERGRGNFPDRFSARQFPNYSSELNVNALLLGDSALYLCASSLSRNADGYTFGSGTRLTVV.

Remarks on this clone: Compared with germline, one end of the junction differs, possibly owing to a read error. The chain combines TRBV28 with TRBJ2-7, with a possible D match to TRBD1 (5 bases). This CDR3 contains 12 residues. Germline-derived CDR1 and CDR2 are MDHEN and SYDVKM. The CDR3 sequence: CTSSQRTNEQYF. The CDR3 bases are TGTACCAGCAGCCAACGGACAAACGAGCAGTACTTC. Full variable domain (rest looked up from reference TRBV28 and TRBJ2-7): DVKVTQSSRYLVKRTGEKVFLECVQDMDHENMFWYRQDPGLGLRLIYFSYDVKMKEKGDIPEGYSVSREKKERFSLILESASTNQTSMYLCTSSQRTNEQYFGPGTRLTVT.

The chain couples TRBV4-1 to TRBJ1-2, with a weak D call TRBD1 (6 bases). This CDR3 comprises 15 residues. Trimming took off 1 base at V and 5 bases at J, with 14 bases between the two ends. Germline V gives CDR1 MGHRA, CDR2 YSYEKL. CDR3 residues: CASSQVRGAKYGYTF. The CDR3 DNA reads as TGCGCCAGCAGCCAAGTTCGGGGGGCAAAGTATGGCTACACCTTC.

The rearrangement links TRBV4-1 to TRBJ1-2; tentatively, D is TRBD1 (5 bases). The CDR3 consists of 17 residues. Germline V gene data show CDR1 as MGHRA and CDR2 as YSYEKL. The V end was cut by 3 bases, the J end by 8 bases, with 25 bases between. CDR3 sequence (DNA): TGCGCCAGCAGCCATTATCCGGGGCTAAGGGCAGATAGGGGCTACACCTTC. Its translation is CASSHYPGLRADRGYTF.

This chain uses TRBV28 with TRBJ1-4; D remains unclear. The CDR3 spans 11 residues. V was trimmed by 6 bases and J by 7 bases, leaving 6 bases between them. Germline V gives CDR1 MDHEN, CDR2 SYDVKM. The CDR3 coding sequence is TGTGCCAGCAGAGGGCGTGAAAAACTGTTTTTT. Translating it yields CASRGREKLFF.

J is TRBJ1-1 and V is TRBV5-8; TRBD1 is a possible D gene (6 bases). V was cut by 5 bases and J by 6 bases, with 11 bases left in between. The CDR3 totals 12 residues. In germline, CDR1 is SGHTS, CDR2 YDEGEE. The CDR3 nucleotides are TGTGCCAGCAGATTCGAGGGGGCTGAAGCTTTCTTT. Translated, it gives CASRFEGAEAFF. The whole variable domain, remainder taken from reference TRBV5-8 and TRBJ1-1, is EAGVTQSPTHLIKTRGQQATLRCSPISGHTSVYWYQQALGLGLQFLLWYDEGEERNRGNFPPRFSGRQFPNYSSELNVNALELEDSALYLCASRFEGAEAFFGQGTRLTVV.

The chain joins TRBV12-3 or TRBV12-4 to TRBJ2-5, with D uncertain. With 2 bases removed from V and 4 bases from J, the gap between germline ends came to 5 bases. CDR3 length: 12 residues. CDR3 loop: CASSLWGETQYF. The CDR3 nucleotides read TGTGCCAGCAGTTTATGGGGAGAGACCCAGTACTTC.

About this clone: Other DNA sequences in this specimen translate into the identical CDR3. The chain recombines TRBV5-1 with TRBJ2-4; 9 positions agree with TRBD1. Trimming cost V 4 bases and J 7 bases; bases outside gene matches: 6. This CDR3 is built from 14 residues. Germline CDR1 SGHRS, CDR2 YFSETQ. CDR3 DNA sequence: TGCGCCAGCAGCCCGGGACAGGGAAGGAACATTCAGTACTTC. It codes for CASSPGQGRNIQYF.